The 17 T cell receptor beta chains given below trace back to one sample, sequenced in a study of blood T cell repertoires in COVID-19. Method: immunoSEQ multiplex PCR; TCRdb's copy keeps in-frame clones and lacks some. The sample holds about 43,000 clones; 80% to 90% are singletons and the top ten take about 7.7%. The material sequenced was peripheral blood. These receptors all stem from a man between 60 and 75 years old with active COVID-19.

The chain is built from TRBV2 and TRBJ2-5; D is perhaps TRBD2 (5 bases). Trimming pared 7 bases from V and 4 bases from J, leaving 7 bases between. The CDR3 has 11 amino acids. Germline loops: CDR1 SNHLY, CDR2 FYNNEI. DNA for the CDR3: TGTGCCAGCACTGGAGGAGAGACCCAGTACTTC. Translation: CASTGGETQYF. Drawing the rest from reference TRBV2 and TRBJ2-5, the complete variable domain is EPEVTQTPSHQVTQMGQEVILRCVPISNHLYFYWYRQILGQKVEFLVSFYNNEISEKSEIFDDQFSVERPDGSNFTLKIRSTKLEDSAMYFCASTGGETQYFGPGTRLLVL.

The chain joins TRBV4-2 to TRBJ1-5; 8 bases agree with TRBD1. The trim removed 0 bases at V and 6 bases at J, leaving 10 bases unmatched. Germline V gene sequence: CDR1 LGHNA, CDR2 YNFKEQ. The CDR3 consists of 17 residues. Here the CDR3 reads CASSQDLATGGGQPQHF. The CDR3 nucleotides are TGTGCCAGCAGCCAAGATTTAGCTACAGGGGGTGGTCAGCCCCAGCATTTT.

This sequence joins TRBV2 and TRBJ2-4; 13 bases line up with TRBD2. The trim removed 3 bases at V and 7 bases at J, leaving 15 bases unmatched. Germline V lookup: CDR1 SNHLY, CDR2 FYNNEI. The CDR3 sequence is 19 residues long. CDR3 sequence: CASSESGLAGPSGLNIQYF. DNA for the CDR3: TGTGCCAGCAGTGAGTCGGGACTAGCGGGACCTTCAGGACTTAACATTCAGTACTTC.

The chain recombines TRBV10-1 with TRBJ2-1; 8 bases align to TRBD2. The CDR3 has 15 residues. The junction had 8 bases not matched to a gene; V was cut back by 2 bases and J by 8 bases. CDR1 WNHNN and CDR2 SYGVQD come from the germline V gene (reference sequence). The CDR3 DNA follows: TGCGCCAGCAGTGAGAGGACTAGCCCACCCTATGAGCAGTTCTTC. Translation gives CASSERTSPPYEQFF.

A few counts support this clone. The chain combines TRBV6-2 or TRBV6-3 with TRBJ2-3; a possible D gene is TRBD1 (6 bases). From germline, CDR1 is MNHEY and CDR2 SVGEGT. The CDR3 extends over 15 amino acids. V was pared by 2 bases and J by 5 bases, with 14 bases between. The CDR3 protein is CASSYVGHDLDTQYF. CDR3 bases: TGTGCCAGCAGTTACGTGGGACACGACTTAGATACGCAGTATTTT.

The chain joins TRBV9 to TRBJ2-3, with TRBD1 matching over 7 bases. The germline gives CDR1 SGDLS, CDR2 YYNGEE. The CDR3 totals 15 residues. V trimming: 0 bases; J trimming: 3 bases; junction bases outside the gene matches: 4. Here the CDR3 DNA reads TGTGCCAGCAGCGTAGTTGACAGGGTAACAGATACGCAGTATTTT. This sequence encodes CASSVVDRVTDTQYF.

This clone was recorded once. The gene calls are TRBV24-1 and TRBJ2-6, with 7 nucleotides matching TRBD1. V dropped 7 bases and J dropped 0; count of bases not matched to a gene: 2. The CDR3 consists of 15 residues. In germline, CDR1 is KGHDR, CDR2 SFDVKD. In DNA form, the CDR3 reads TGTGCCACCAGCAGGACAGGCTCTGGGGCCAACGTCCTGACTTTC. This translates into CATSRTGSGANVLTF.

The chain carries TRBV6-5 and TRBJ2-1; 8 bases are shared with TRBD1. J lost 12 bases, V lost 6 bases, and 7 bases had no gene match. CDR1 and CDR2 (germline): MNHEY, SVGAGI. The CDR3 contains 12 residues. CDR3 sequence (DNA): TGTGCCAGCAGGGGGACAGGTGAATCGCAGTTCTTC. Translation gives CASRGTGESQFF.

This clone showed up just once. The genes are TRBV4-3 and TRBJ2-7; TRBD2 matches 10 bases. Germline V gene lookup returns CDR1 LGHNA and CDR2 YSLEER. This CDR3 is built from 16 residues. With V trimmed by 0 bases and J by 1 base, 3 bases remained unmatched. The CDR3 DNA follows: TGCGCCAGCAGCCAAGATGCTAGCGGGAGATCCTACGAGCAGTACTTC. It encodes CASSQDASGRSYEQYF.

The chain links TRBV27 to TRBJ1-1; 8 bases map to TRBD1. The germline V gene has CDR1 MNHEY and CDR2 SMNVEV (reference sequence). Germline trimming cut 4 bases from V and 4 bases from J; bases unmatched to any gene: 8. The CDR3 has 15 amino acids. CDR3 DNA: TGTGCCAGCAGTTGGCAGGGGACAGGCGGCACTGAAGCTTTCTTT. Its translation: CASSWQGTGGTEAFF.

The chain combines TRBV5-1 with TRBJ2-1, with 8 nucleotides matching TRBD2. J lost 0 bases, V lost 0 bases, and 8 bases had no gene match. Germline CDR1 and CDR2: SGHRS and YFSETQ. This CDR3 has 18 amino acids. For the CDR3, the DNA is TGCGCCAGCAGCTTGGTGGCTAGCGGGTTGAGCTCCTACAATGAGCAGTTCTTC. Protein sequence: CASSLVASGLSSYNEQFF.

The chain is built from TRBV7-2 and TRBJ2-1; weak D call: TRBD2 (6 bases). Deletions cut 5 bases from V and 8 bases from J, with 13 bases between. Germline-derived CDR1 and CDR2 are SGHTA and FQGNSA. The CDR3 totals 13 residues. In DNA form, the CDR3 reads TGTGCCAGCAGCCCACCTAGCGACCATGAGCAGTTCTTC. Translating it yields CASSPPSDHEQFF.

This chain links TRBV10-2 with TRBJ2-3; D not resolved. The CDR3 loop spans 17 amino acids. Trimming removed 0 bases at V and 3 bases at J, with 16 bases between. Germline values: CDR1 WSHSY, CDR2 SAAADI. Here the CDR3 DNA reads TGCGCCAGCAGTGAGTCGGCGGTAGCCCACTCAACAGATACGCAGTATTTT. Its protein is CASSESAVAHSTDTQYF.

This chain connects TRBV2 to TRBJ2-2, with D tentatively TRBD1 (6 bases). V was cut by 4 bases and J by 1 base, with 7 bases left in between. This CDR3 has 14 amino acids. Germline V CDR1 and CDR2: SNHLY, FYNNEI. CDR3 residues: CASSAGVNTGELFF. For the CDR3, the DNA is TGTGCCAGCAGTGCAGGGGTGAACACCGGGGAGCTGTTTTTT.

The V gene is TRBV9, the J gene TRBJ2-3; TRBD2 aligns across 7 bases. After removal of 4 bases from V and 0 bases from J, the junction contained 20 bases not matched to a gene. In germline, CDR1 is SGDLS, CDR2 YYNGEE. The CDR3 runs to 20 residues. The CDR3, as DNA: TGTGCCAGCAGCCCCAAGATGGGGGGGGAGGACTCATCTAGCACAGATACGCAGTATTTT. It is translated as CASSPKMGGEDSSSTDTQYF.

The rearrangement uses TRBV15 and TRBJ1-1; D might be TRBD1 (5 bases). Germline V gene sequence: CDR1 LNHNV, CDR2 YYDKDF (reference sequence). Deletions cut 0 bases from V and 2 bases from J, with 13 bases between. The CDR3 is made up of 16 amino acids. CDR3 amino acids: CATSRDSLGANTEAFF. CDR3 coding DNA: TGTGCCACCAGCAGAGATTCGTTAGGGGCAAACACTGAAGCTTTCTTT.

The chain employs TRBV5-1 and TRBJ1-1; 10 bases map to TRBD1. This CDR3 is 17 amino acids long. Trimming took 4 bases from V and 2 from J; bases not matched to a gene: 11. Per the germline V gene, CDR1 is SGHRS and CDR2 is YFSETQ. CDR3 loop: CASSPPGTGAINTEAFF. In DNA form, the CDR3 reads TGCGCCAGCAGCCCGCCCGGGACAGGGGCGATAAACACTGAAGCTTTCTTT.